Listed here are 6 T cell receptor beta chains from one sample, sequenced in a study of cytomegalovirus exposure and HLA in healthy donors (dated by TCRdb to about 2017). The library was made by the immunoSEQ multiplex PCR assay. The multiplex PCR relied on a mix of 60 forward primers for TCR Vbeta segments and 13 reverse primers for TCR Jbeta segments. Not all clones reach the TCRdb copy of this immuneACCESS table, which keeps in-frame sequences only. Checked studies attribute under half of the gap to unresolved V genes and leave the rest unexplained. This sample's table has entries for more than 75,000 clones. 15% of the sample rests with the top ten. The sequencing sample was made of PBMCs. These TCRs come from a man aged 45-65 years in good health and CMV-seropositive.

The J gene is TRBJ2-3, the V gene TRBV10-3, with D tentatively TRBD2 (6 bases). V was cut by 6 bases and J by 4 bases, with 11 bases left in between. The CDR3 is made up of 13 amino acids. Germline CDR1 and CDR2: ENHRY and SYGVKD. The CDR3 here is CAISLAVADTQYF. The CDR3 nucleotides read TGTGCCATCAGCTTAGCGGTTGCAGATACGCAGTATTTT.

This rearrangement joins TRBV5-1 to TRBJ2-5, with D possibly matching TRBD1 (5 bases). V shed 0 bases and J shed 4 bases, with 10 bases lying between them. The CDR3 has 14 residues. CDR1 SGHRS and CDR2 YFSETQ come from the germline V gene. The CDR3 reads CASSLEGILETQYF. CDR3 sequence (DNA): TGCGCCAGCAGCTTGGAGGGGATATTAGAGACCCAGTACTTC.

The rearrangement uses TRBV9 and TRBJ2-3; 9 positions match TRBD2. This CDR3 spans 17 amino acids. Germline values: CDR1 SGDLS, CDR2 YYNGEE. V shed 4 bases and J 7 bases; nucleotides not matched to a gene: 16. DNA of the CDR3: TGTGCCAGCAGCCCTCGAGATCCGGGACTAGCCCCCCATACGCAGTATTTT. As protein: CASSPRDPGLAPHTQYF.

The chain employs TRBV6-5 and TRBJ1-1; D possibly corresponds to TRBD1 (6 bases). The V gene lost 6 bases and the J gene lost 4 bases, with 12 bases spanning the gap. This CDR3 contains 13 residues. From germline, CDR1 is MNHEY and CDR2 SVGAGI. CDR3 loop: CASRQGVSTEAFF. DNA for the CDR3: TGTGCCAGCAGACAGGGCGTGAGCACTGAAGCTTTCTTT.

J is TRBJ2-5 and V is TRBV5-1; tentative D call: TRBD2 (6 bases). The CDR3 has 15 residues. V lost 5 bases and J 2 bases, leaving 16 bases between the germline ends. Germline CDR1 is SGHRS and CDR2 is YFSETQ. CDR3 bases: TGCGCCAGCAGTAGGGTCGGGAGCCCACAAGAGACCCAGTACTTC. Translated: CASSRVGSPQETQYF. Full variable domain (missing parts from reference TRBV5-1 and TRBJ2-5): KAGVTQTPRYLIKTRGQQVTLSCSPISGHRSVSWYQQTPGQGLQFLFEYFSETQRNKGNFPGRFSGRQFSNSRSEMNVSTLELGDSALYLCASSRVGSPQETQYFGPGTRLLVL.

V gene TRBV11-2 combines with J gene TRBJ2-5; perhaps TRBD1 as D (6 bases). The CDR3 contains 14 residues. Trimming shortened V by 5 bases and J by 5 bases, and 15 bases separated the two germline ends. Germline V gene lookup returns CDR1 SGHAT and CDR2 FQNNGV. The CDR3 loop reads CASSRVWGPETQYF. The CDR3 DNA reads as TGTGCCAGCAGCCGAGTCTGGGGGCCGGAGACCCAGTACTTC. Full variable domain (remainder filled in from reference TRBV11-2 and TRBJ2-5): EAGVAQSPRYKIIEKRQSVAFWCNPISGHATLYWYQQILGQGPKLLIQFQNNGVVDDSQLPKDRFSAERLKGVDSTLKIQPAKLEDSAVYLCASSRVWGPETQYFGPGTRLLVL.